This entry lists 20 T cell receptor beta chains sequenced from one sample in a study of CD4 T cells in relation to SARS-CoV-2 and coronaviruses (dated by TCRdb to about 2021). Antigens of these TCRs are unknown. The library came from the immunoSEQ multiplex PCR assay. TCRdb's version of the immuneACCESS table is confined to in-frame rearrangements and falls short of the full clone set. An unresolved V gene accounts for under half of the shortfall where checked; the remainder is of unknown origin. The sample profile shows around 31,000 clones; roughly 82% of them were found once. Around 3.7% of the sample is held by the ten biggest clonotypes. The sequenced sample was memory CD4+ T cells from PBMCs, cultured in vitro. The sample's cell subset or site label, decoded: memory (non-naive) CD4+ T cells. The receptor set was obtained from an adult with COVID-19.

The V call is TRBV5-1, the J call TRBJ2-3; tentatively, D is TRBD2 (5 bases). The V gene's germline CDR1 is SGHRS and CDR2 YFSETQ. The CDR3 contains 17 residues. Trimming removed 2 bases from V and 6 bases from J, with 22 bases in between. CDR3 residues: CASSFHTAENAGDTQYF. As DNA, the CDR3 is TGCGCCAGCAGCTTCCATACAGCGGAGAATGCCGGGGATACGCAGTATTTT.

V and J are TRBV15 and TRBJ2-2; maybe TRBD2 (5 bases). In germline, CDR1 is LNHNV, CDR2 YYDKDF (reference sequence). The CDR3 has 16 residues. V gave up 3 bases and J gave up 6 bases, with 17 bases separating them. In nucleotides, the CDR3 is TGTGCCACCAGCAGGGATCGGGGTGTCCCCCCCGGGGAGCTGTTTTTT. This codes for CATSRDRGVPPGELFF.

The rearrangement joins TRBV19 to TRBJ2-1, with TRBD1 identical over 11 bases. Germline values: CDR1 LNHDA, CDR2 SQIVND (reference sequence). This CDR3 has 14 residues. V trimming: 4 bases; J trimming: 9 bases; junction bases outside the gene matches: 5. CDR3 DNA: TGTGCCAGTAGTAGGGGGACAGGGGGTACTGAGCAGTTCTTC. Amino acid sequence: CASSRGTGGTEQFF.

The chain employs TRBV5-6 and TRBJ2-7; D might be TRBD2 (5 bases). Trimming left V 1 base short and J 2 bases short, with 13 bases between. The CDR3 has 15 amino acids. Per the germline V gene, CDR1 is SGHDT and CDR2 is YYEEEE. The CDR3 DNA is TGTGCCAGCAGCTTGTTTCGGGGTTCAACCTACGAGCAGTACTTC. Protein product: CASSLFRGSTYEQYF.

The genes are TRBV5-1 and TRBJ2-5; 7 positions match TRBD1. Germline V gene sequence: CDR1 SGHRS, CDR2 YFSETQ. The CDR3 totals 16 residues. V shed 5 bases, J shed 9 bases, and the junction held 19 bases outside the gene matches. CDR3 protein: CASSRTGFERGVAQYF. The CDR3 DNA reads as TGCGCCAGCAGTAGGACAGGTTTCGAGAGAGGTGTAGCCCAGTACTTC.

This clone was observed a handful of times. The V and J genes are TRBV2 and TRBJ2-1, with 11 bases that match TRBD2. The germline CDR1 and CDR2 sequences are SNHLY and FYNNEI. The CDR3 loop spans 15 amino acids. The V segment lost 3 bases and the J segment 7 bases; nucleotides outside the gene matches: 5. CDR3 protein: CASSEGPSGRNEQFF. The CDR3 nucleotides read TGTGCCAGCAGTGAGGGGCCTAGCGGGAGGAATGAGCAGTTCTTC.

The V gene is TRBV19, the J gene TRBJ1-1; 7 nucleotides align to TRBD1. CDR3 size: 14 residues. Germline-derived CDR1 and CDR2 are LNHDA and SQIVND (reference sequence). The ends lost 9 bases at V and 3 bases at J; junction bases unmatched: 10. As DNA, the CDR3 is TGTGCCAGCCGAAACAGGGGAATCTACACTGAAGCTTTCTTT. It is translated as CASRNRGIYTEAFF.

The chain links TRBV7-2 to TRBJ2-1, with 7 bases aligning to TRBD1. Looked up from germline, CDR1 is SGHTA and CDR2 is FQGNSA. The CDR3 runs to 17 residues. After removal of 2 bases from V and 7 bases from J, the junction contained 14 bases not matched to a gene. CDR3 protein: CASSLQTGNTRRNEQFF. The CDR3 DNA reads as TGTGCCAGCAGCTTACAGACAGGGAATACCCGCCGGAATGAGCAGTTCTTC.

The chain carries TRBV5-1 and TRBJ1-2; 7 bases agree with TRBD1. The length of the CDR3 is 16 residues. Unmatched junction bases numbered 5, after V lost 0 bases and J lost 0 bases. Per the germline V gene, CDR1 is SGHRS and CDR2 is YFSETQ. For the CDR3, the DNA is TGCGCCAGCAGCTTGGAAGGGGGCCTCACTAACTATGGCTACACCTTC. Encoded protein: CASSLEGGLTNYGYTF. Full variable domain (rest looked up from reference TRBV5-1 and TRBJ1-2): KAGVTQTPRYLIKTRGQQVTLSCSPISGHRSVSWYQQTPGQGLQFLFEYFSETQRNKGNFPGRFSGRQFSNSRSEMNVSTLELGDSALYLCASSLEGGLTNYGYTFGSGTRLTVV.

This clone has a handful of counts. This chain connects TRBV18 to TRBJ1-2, with TRBD1 as a possible D gene (5 bases). Germline V gives CDR1 KGHSH, CDR2 LQKENI. Trimming removed 8 bases at V and 2 bases at J, with 12 bases between. This CDR3 spans 13 amino acids. This chain's CDR3 is CASHGGANYGYTF. The CDR3, as DNA: TGTGCCAGCCACGGAGGGGCAAACTATGGCTACACCTTC.

The chain employs TRBV11-2 and TRBJ2-1, with 7 positions matching TRBD2. Germline CDR1 is SGHAT and CDR2 is FQNNGV. Trimming removed 1 base from V and 0 bases from J; junction bases left unmatched: 6. This CDR3 is built from 17 residues. The CDR3 bases are TGTGCCAGCAGCTTAGGACGTCGGGAGGTCTCCTACAATGAGCAGTTCTTC. Its protein product is CASSLGRREVSYNEQFF. Full variable domain (rest looked up from reference TRBV11-2 and TRBJ2-1): EAGVAQSPRYKIIEKRQSVAFWCNPISGHATLYWYQQILGQGPKLLIQFQNNGVVDDSQLPKDRFSAERLKGVDSTLKIQPAKLEDSAVYLCASSLGRREVSYNEQFFGPGTRLTVL.

The genes are TRBV4-3 and TRBJ2-5; D is uncertain. The CDR3 is 14 amino acids. The V end lost 2 bases, the J end lost 0 bases, and 7 bases lay between the germline ends. The V gene's germline CDR1 is LGHNA and CDR2 YSLEER. The CDR3 DNA reads as TGCGCCAGCAGCCAATCAGGATACCAAGAGACCCAGTACTTC. Residues: CASSQSGYQETQYF.

This clone appeared once. This chain connects TRBV7-2 to TRBJ2-7; 9 bases match TRBD1. CDR3 size: 17 residues. CDR1 and CDR2 (germline): SGHTA, FQGNSA. The trim removed 2 bases at V and 0 bases at J, leaving 8 bases unmatched. This chain's CDR3 is CASSLTGGSRSSYEQYF. In DNA form, the CDR3 reads TGTGCCAGCAGCTTAACAGGGGGCTCGCGGAGCTCCTACGAGCAGTACTTC.

The chain couples TRBV4-1 to TRBJ2-3; unclear D gene. The CDR3 covers 19 residues. V was cut by 1 base and J by 2 bases, with 22 bases left in between. Germline V gene data show CDR1 as MGHRA and CDR2 as YSYEKL. The CDR3 region is CASSQARGPSLGYTDTQYF. The CDR3 nucleotides are TGCGCCAGCAGCCAAGCCCGAGGACCCTCTCTGGGTTACACAGATACGCAGTATTTT.

This chain joins TRBV11-2 and TRBJ2-1, with 8 bases fitting TRBD2. CDR1 is SGHAT, CDR2 FQNNGV, per germline. The J segment lost 13 bases and the V segment lost 1 base, leaving 6 bases of the junction unmatched. The CDR3 extends over 13 amino acids. CDR3 sequence reads: CASSLVREGHQFF. CDR3 in DNA: TGTGCCAGCAGCTTAGTTCGGGAGGGACACCAGTTCTTC.

This chain joins TRBV14 and TRBJ2-2; tentative D call: TRBD2 (5 bases). The V end lost 0 bases, the J end lost 4 bases, and 21 bases lay between the germline ends. The length of the CDR3 is 19 residues. Germline CDR1 and CDR2: SGHDN and FVKESK. The CDR3 loop reads CASSQDRFSVVGSTGELFF. CDR3 sequence (DNA): TGTGCCAGCAGCCAAGATCGGTTCAGCGTGGTAGGGAGCACCGGGGAGCTGTTTTTT.

V and J are TRBV3-1 (or the pseudogene TRBV3-2) and TRBJ2-3; TRBD2 is a possible D gene (6 bases). The CDR3 extends over 16 amino acids. CDR1 LGHDT and CDR2 YNNKEL come from the germline V gene (reference sequence). Deletions cut 4 bases from V and 0 bases from J, with 14 bases between. CDR3 DNA: TGTGCCAGCAGCCCCTTCGGCGGGGCAAGCACAGATACGCAGTATTTT. This translates into CASSPFGGASTDTQYF.

The CDR3 is CASSQDQAGESGELFF. The DNA of the CDR3 is TGCGCCAGCAGCCAAGATCAAGCGGGAGAATCCGGGGAGCTGTTTTTT. V and J are TRBV4-1 and TRBJ2-2; the match to TRBD2 covers 8 bases. V lost 0 bases to trimming and J lost 6 bases; unmatched junction nucleotides: 6. The CDR3 is 16 amino acids. In germline, CDR1 is MGHRA, CDR2 YSYEKL.

The genes are TRBV10-3 and TRBJ2-3; TRBD1 might be the D (5 bases). The CDR3 is made up of 14 amino acids. Trimming pared 4 bases from V and 3 bases from J, leaving 11 bases between. Germline loops: CDR1 ENHRY, CDR2 SYGVKD. The CDR3 sequence is CAISASKGTDTQYF. The DNA of the CDR3 is TGTGCCATCAGTGCATCCAAGGGGACAGATACGCAGTATTTT.

V and J are TRBV6-5 and TRBJ2-7; 9 nucleotides line up with TRBD2. CDR3 size: 13 residues. Germline loops: CDR1 MNHEY, CDR2 SVGAGI. The V segment lost 7 bases and the J segment 7 bases; nucleotides outside the gene matches: 8. CDR3 sequence: CASIKLAGKEQYF. The CDR3 coding sequence is TGTGCCAGCATTAAGCTAGCGGGAAAAGAGCAGTACTTC.